What follows are 7 T cell receptor beta chains derived from one specimen sequenced in a study of cytomegalovirus exposure and HLA in healthy donors (TCRdb year 2017). Libraries were built with the immunoSEQ multiplex PCR assay. For the multiplex PCR, a mixture combining 60 forward primers for TCR Vbeta segments and 13 reverse primers for TCR Jbeta segments was used. The immuneACCESS repertoire file appears here via TCRdb, limited to in-frame rearrangements. These files lack a portion of the clones; in checked studies, under half of the deficit traces to unresolved V genes, and the cause of the others is not known. For this sample, the table gives roughly 42,000 clones. Of the sample, about 1.2% falls within the top ten clones. Sequenced sample: PBMCs. All receptors come from a man younger than 45 in good health and CMV-seronegative.

The gene calls are TRBV6-1 and TRBJ2-7, with D tentatively TRBD2 (5 bases). The length of the CDR3 is 14 residues. The germline V and J ends were trimmed by 2 bases and 6 bases, with 14 bases remaining between them. Germline lookup yields CDR1 MNHNS and CDR2 SASEGT. Written as DNA, the CDR3 is TGTGCCAGCAGTGAACCTTTATTAGGACTCGAGCAGTACTTC. Translating it yields CASSEPLLGLEQYF.

The V gene is TRBV6-1, the J gene TRBJ2-7, with 8 bases aligning to TRBD2. This CDR3 is built from 16 residues. The V gene's germline CDR1 is MNHNS and CDR2 SASEGT. The J segment lost 2 bases and the V segment lost 1 base, leaving 7 bases of the junction unmatched. The CDR3: CASSEGRLAGPYEQYF. The CDR3 DNA reads as TGTGCCAGCAGTGAAGGGCGTCTAGCGGGCCCCTACGAGCAGTACTTC.

The V call is TRBV4-1, the J call TRBJ2-7; 8 bases are a match to TRBD1. Germline-derived CDR1 and CDR2 are MGHRA and YSYEKL. The CDR3 length is 14 residues. V was clipped by 1 base and J by 3 bases; unmatched bases: 2. The chain's CDR3 is CASSQGQGLYEQYF. The CDR3 bases are TGCGCCAGCAGCCAAGGACAGGGGCTCTACGAGCAGTACTTC.

The rearrangement links TRBV4-1 to TRBJ1-5, with D tentatively TRBD1 (5 bases). CDR1 is MGHRA, CDR2 YSYEKL, per germline. V was clipped by 0 bases and J by 5 bases, with 11 bases between them. The CDR3 has 15 residues. Here the CDR3 reads CASSQERAGHQPQHF. For the CDR3, the DNA is TGCGCCAGCAGCCAAGAACGGGCAGGGCATCAGCCCCAGCATTTT.

This sequence joins TRBV4-2 and TRBJ2-2; 7 bases match TRBD1. The CDR3 length is 19 residues. Per the germline V gene, CDR1 is LGHNA and CDR2 is YNFKEQ. V lost 0 bases, J lost 2 bases, and 12 bases stayed unmatched. CDR3 sequence (DNA): TGTGCCAGCAGCCAAGATGCCGTAAGACAGGGCGGAAACACCGGGGAGCTGTTTTTT. Residues: CASSQDAVRQGGNTGELFF.

J is TRBJ2-1 and V is TRBV7-3, with a possible D match to TRBD1 (7 bases). CDR3 length equals 15 residues. Germline CDR1 reads SGHTA; CDR2 reads FQGTGA. Trimming shortened V by 0 bases and J by 5 bases, and 11 bases separated the two germline ends. CDR3 DNA: TGTGCCAGCAGCTTAACGAGGAGGGGGCACAATGAGCAGTTCTTC. This gives the protein CASSLTRRGHNEQFF.

The chain is built from TRBV19 and TRBJ2-3; 9 nucleotides agree with TRBD1. With V trimmed by 4 bases and J by 1 base, 9 bases remained unmatched. Germline assignment: CDR1 LNHDA and CDR2 SQIVND (reference sequence). This CDR3 contains 17 residues. In DNA, the CDR3 is TGTGCCAGTAGTAGACAGGGGGGACCCTTGCGCACAGATACGCAGTATTTT. Residues: CASSRQGGPLRTDTQYF.